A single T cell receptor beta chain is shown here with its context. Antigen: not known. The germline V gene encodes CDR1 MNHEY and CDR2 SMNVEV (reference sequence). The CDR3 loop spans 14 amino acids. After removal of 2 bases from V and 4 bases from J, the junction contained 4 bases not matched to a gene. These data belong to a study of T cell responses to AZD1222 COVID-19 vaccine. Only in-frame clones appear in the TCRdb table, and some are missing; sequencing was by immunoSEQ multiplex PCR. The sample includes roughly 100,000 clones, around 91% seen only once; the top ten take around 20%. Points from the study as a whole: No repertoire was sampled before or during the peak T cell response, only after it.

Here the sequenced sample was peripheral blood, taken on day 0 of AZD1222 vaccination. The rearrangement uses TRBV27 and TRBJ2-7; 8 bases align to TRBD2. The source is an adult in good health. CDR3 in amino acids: CASSLRSGGYEQYF. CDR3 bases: TGTGCCAGCAGTTTAAGGTCGGGAGGGTACGAGCAGTACTTC.